These T cell receptor beta chains were read from a single sample in a study of OX40 agonist ivuxolimab in advanced cancers. The method was immunoSEQ multiplex PCR; TCRdb's version includes in-frame clones alone and lacks a portion of them. Here the sample spans about 18,000 clones, about three quarters being singletons. The source was CD4+ or CD8+ T cells sorted from blood, collected in a trial of the OX40 agonist ivuxolimab. The receptors come from an adult with an advanced solid tumor such as melanoma, head and neck, liver or kidney cancer. The CDR3 runs from the conserved cysteine through the conserved F or W. The order of the fields is J gene, V gene, D gene, clone size, CDR3 DNA, CDR3 protein. D genes are given only for firm matches. The size entry is marked missing in some rows and otherwise reads once, few, many or a size class.

J: TRBJ2-1
V: TRBV11-2
D: TRBD2
size: .
DNA: TGTGCCAGCAGCTTCCCTCGGGGGGAGGAAATTTACAATGAGCAGTTCTTC
CDR3: CASSFPRGEEIYNEQFF

J: TRBJ2-7
V: TRBV27
D: .
size: .
DNA: TGTGCCAGCAGTACCGTGGGTCTCGCTTACGAGCAGTACTTC
CDR3: CASSTVGLAYEQYF

J: TRBJ1-4
V: TRBV27
D: .
size: medium-sized
DNA: TGTGCCAGCATGGCACCAAAAAATGAAAAACTGTTTTTT
CDR3: CASMAPKNEKLFF

J: TRBJ2-7
V: TRBV7-9
D: TRBD2
size: .
DNA: TGTGCCAGCAGCTTAGGGACTAGCGGGAGCGGGTACTACGAGCAGTACTTC
CDR3: CASSLGTSGSGYYEQYF

J: TRBJ1-5
V: TRBV7-9
D: .
size: .
DNA: TGTGCCAGCAGCTTATATGGAGATCAGCCCCAGCATTTT
CDR3: CASSLYGDQPQHF

J: TRBJ2-1
V: TRBV12-2
D: .
size: .
DNA: TGTGCAAGTCGCCTCTCGGACGGGCCTAGGCGGGTTTACAATGAGCAGTTCTTC
CDR3: CASRLSDGPRRVYNEQFF

J: TRBJ2-7
V: TRBV6-6
D: TRBD1
size: .
DNA: TGTGCCAGCAGTTACGCGGGACAGGAGGGAGACGAGCAGTACTTC
CDR3: CASSYAGQEGDEQYF

J: TRBJ2-4
V: TRBV27
D: .
size: .
DNA: TGTGCCAGCAGCTCCCTTCAGGGGTCAGCCAAAAACATTCAGTACTTC
CDR3: CASSSLQGSAKNIQYF

J: TRBJ2-1
V: TRBV7-8
D: TRBD2
size: .
DNA: TGTGCCAGCAGCCCCGTAGCGGGAGGGCTTGAGCAGTTCTTC
CDR3: CASSPVAGGLEQFF

J: TRBJ1-3
V: TRBV4-1
D: .
size: medium-sized
DNA: TGCGCCAGCAGCCAGCAACGAGGGGGAAACACCATATATTTT
CDR3: CASSQQRGGNTIYF

J: TRBJ2-2
V: TRBV4-3
D: TRBD2
size: .
DNA: TGCGCCAGCAGCCAAGCGGGAGGGACCGCCGGGGAGCTGTTTTTT
CDR3: CASSQAGGTAGELFF

J: TRBJ2-1
V: TRBV5-1
D: TRBD2
size: .
DNA: TGCGCCAGCAGCTTGGAGGCTAGCGGGGACAATGAGCAGTTCTTC
CDR3: CASSLEASGDNEQFF

J: TRBJ2-1
V: TRBV7-9
D: .
size: .
DNA: TGTGCCAGCAGCCAGGCCGGATTTGTGAATGAGCAGTTCTTC
CDR3: CASSQAGFVNEQFF

J: TRBJ2-3
V: TRBV4-3
D: TRBD2
size: .
DNA: TGCGCCAGCAGCCAAGATGCGGCGGGAGATCCAGATACGCAGTATTTT
CDR3: CASSQDAAGDPDTQYF

J: TRBJ2-1
V: TRBV6-6
D: TRBD1
size: .
DNA: TGTGCCAGCAGTTACGTGCCAGGGGGCATGCAGTTCTTC
CDR3: CASSYVPGGMQFF

J: TRBJ1-5
V: TRBV27
D: .
size: .
DNA: TGTGCCAGCAGTTTACTCGGGGATCAGCCCCAGCATTTT
CDR3: CASSLLGDQPQHF

J: TRBJ2-3
V: TRBV9
D: .
size: medium-sized
DNA: TGTGCCAGCAGCGCCCCTCGGGAAAACCGGGACCCCGGGTGGGCAGATACGCAGTATTTT
CDR3: CASSAPRENRDPGWADTQYF

J: TRBJ2-7
V: TRBV4-1
D: .
size: .
DNA: TGCGCCAGCAGCCTTGGACATCTCTCCTACGAGCAGTACTTC
CDR3: CASSLGHLSYEQYF

J: TRBJ2-2
V: TRBV11-2
D: TRBD1
size: .
DNA: TGTGCCAGCAGCTCTGGGACAGGGACAAACACCGGGGAGCTGTTTTTT
CDR3: CASSSGTGTNTGELFF

J: TRBJ2-4
V: TRBV5-4
D: TRBD1
size: .
DNA: TGTGCCAGCAGCTTGGGGGGACAGGGTGACATTCAGTACTTC
CDR3: CASSLGGQGDIQYF

J: TRBJ1-3
V: TRBV4-2
D: .
size: few
DNA: TGTGCCAGCAGCCAAGATAGGGCGGGCGGAGGAAACACCATATATTTT
CDR3: CASSQDRAGGGNTIYF

J: TRBJ2-7
V: TRBV4-3
D: TRBD1
size: medium-sized
DNA: TGCGCCAGCAGTCACCGGGACAGACGCTACGAGCAGTACTTC
CDR3: CASSHRDRRYEQYF

J: TRBJ2-7
V: TRBV5-1
D: .
size: .
DNA: TGCGCCAGCAGCTTGGTTGGGCTTGGAGACGAGCAGTACTTC
CDR3: CASSLVGLGDEQYF

J: TRBJ2-1
V: TRBV19
D: .
size: .
DNA: TGTGCCAGTAGTACTCCTTTTGGGGTAGCGCCTTACAATGAGCAGTTCTTC
CDR3: CASSTPFGVAPYNEQFF

J: TRBJ2-2
V: TRBV6-1
D: .
size: once
DNA: TGTGCCAGCAGTGGACCCCGACGAGGATATGGCACCGGGGAGCTGTTTTTT
CDR3: CASSGPRRGYGTGELFF

J: TRBJ2-1
V: TRBV9
D: .
size: .
DNA: TGTGCCAGCAGCTCCGGGTCAAAGGAGCAGTTCTTC
CDR3: CASSSGSKEQFF

J: TRBJ2-1
V: TRBV6-5
D: .
size: .
DNA: TGTGCCAGCAGTTGGACAGTCCCAACCTACAATGAGCAGTTCTTC
CDR3: CASSWTVPTYNEQFF

J: TRBJ2-1
V: TRBV7-2
D: TRBD1
size: .
DNA: TGTGCCAGCAGCTTAGACGCAGGGGGCGCCTACAATGAGCAGTTCTTC
CDR3: CASSLDAGGAYNEQFF

J: TRBJ2-2
V: TRBV30
D: .
size: .
DNA: TGTGCCTGGAGGAGCGGCAACGAGGAGCTGTTTTTT
CDR3: CAWRSGNEELFF

J: TRBJ2-5
V: TRBV27
D: .
size: few
DNA: TGTGCCAGCGCCAGGGTAGAGGAACCTGAGACCCAGTACTTC
CDR3: CASARVEEPETQYF

J: TRBJ2-1
V: TRBV10-3
D: TRBD1
size: .
DNA: TGTGCCATCAGTATGACAGGGGGCGCGGTATCGAGATACAATGAGCAGTTCTTC
CDR3: CAISMTGGAVSRYNEQFF

J: TRBJ1-1
V: TRBV19
D: .
size: few
DNA: TGTGCCAGTACGGGGGTCATGAACACTGAAGCTTTCTTT
CDR3: CASTGVMNTEAFF

J: TRBJ2-7
V: TRBV27
D: TRBD2
size: .
DNA: TGTGCCAGCAGGGTTTTTAGCGGGAGCAACAACGAGCAGTACTTC
CDR3: CASRVFSGSNNEQYF

J: TRBJ1-5
V: TRBV27
D: .
size: few
DNA: TGTGCCAGCAGCCAGGGGAAGGGTCAGCCCCAGCATTTT
CDR3: CASSQGKGQPQHF

J: TRBJ2-7
V: TRBV18
D: .
size: few
DNA: TGTGCCAGCTCACCACCTTCAGCCGAGCAGTACTTC
CDR3: CASSPPSAEQYF

J: TRBJ2-3
V: TRBV28
D: .
size: .
DNA: TGTGCCAGCAGTTTGGCCCACCGCACAGATACGCAGTATTTT
CDR3: CASSLAHRTDTQYF

J: TRBJ1-5
V: TRBV15
D: .
size: .
DNA: TGTGCCACCAGCAGAGAAGGGAATAGCAATCAGCCCCAGCATTTT
CDR3: CATSREGNSNQPQHF

J: TRBJ2-5
V: TRBV5-1
D: TRBD1
size: once
DNA: TGTGCCAGCAGCCCCCAGGGGGACGAGACCCAGTACTTC
CDR3: CASSPQGDETQYF

J: TRBJ2-3
V: TRBV4-3
D: TRBD1
size: .
DNA: TGCGCCAGCAGCCCCCGAGACAGGGAAGGGGATACGCAGTATTTT
CDR3: CASSPRDREGDTQYF

J: TRBJ2-1
V: TRBV19
D: .
size: .
DNA: TGTGCCAGTAGTATAGAAGCCTCCTACAATGAGCAGTTCTTC
CDR3: CASSIEASYNEQFF

J: TRBJ1-2
V: TRBV19
D: .
size: .
DNA: TGTGCCAGTAGTAAGCCTAGGGGGTCGAGTCCTGGTGGCTACACCTTC
CDR3: CASSKPRGSSPGGYTF

J: TRBJ2-3
V: TRBV7-9
D: .
size: .
DNA: TGTGCCAGCAGCCCCCCGGGACTGAGCACAGATACGCAGTATTTT
CDR3: CASSPPGLSTDTQYF

J: TRBJ1-1
V: TRBV19
D: .
size: few
DNA: TGTGCCAGTAGTACCGGGGGAATTACTGAAGCTTTCTTT
CDR3: CASSTGGITEAFF

J: TRBJ2-5
V: TRBV7-9
D: TRBD1
size: .
DNA: TGTGCCAGCAGCGACAGGGAACGGGAGACCCAGTACTTC
CDR3: CASSDRERETQYF

J: TRBJ2-1
V: TRBV2
D: TRBD2
size: .
DNA: TGTGCCAGCGAGGAGGCTAGCGGGAATGATGAGCAGTTCTTC
CDR3: CASEEASGNDEQFF

J: TRBJ1-1
V: TRBV27
D: TRBD1
size: .
DNA: TGTGCCAGCAGTTCAGGGGGGATCACTGAAGCTTTCTTT
CDR3: CASSSGGITEAFF

J: TRBJ2-1
V: TRBV4-1
D: TRBD2
size: .
DNA: TGCGCCAGCAGCCAAGATTCGGACTGGCTAGCGGGAGGGATTGAGCAGTTCTTC
CDR3: CASSQDSDWLAGGIEQFF

J: TRBJ2-7
V: TRBV6-6
D: .
size: .
DNA: TGTGCCAGCAGTTACCCCGGGACCGCCAACGAGCAGTACTTC
CDR3: CASSYPGTANEQYF

J: TRBJ1-1
V: TRBV7-1
D: .
size: .
DNA: TGTGCCAGCAGCCCACCGCCGGGCCTTGAAGCTTTCTTT
CDR3: CASSPPPGLEAFF

J: TRBJ2-1
V: TRBV27
D: TRBD2
size: .
DNA: TGTGCCAGCAGCGCCCCCCAGCGGGAGGGTGAGCAGTTCTTC
CDR3: CASSAPQREGEQFF

J: TRBJ2-5
V: TRBV2
D: .
size: .
DNA: TGTGCCAGCAGTGAACGGATTAGCGGTCATGAGACCCAGTACTTC
CDR3: CASSERISGHETQYF

J: TRBJ2-7
V: TRBV11-2
D: .
size: large
DNA: TGTGCCAGCAGCCCACCGGGACGGGCCTACGAGCAGTACTTC
CDR3: CASSPPGRAYEQYF